The next 9 T cell receptor beta chains were all read from a single sample in a study of CD8 T cells in Susac syndrome. With random hexamers, 0.5 to 1 ug RNA was reverse transcribed. TCRdb re-derived calls from the immunoSEQ multiplex PCR reads in MiXCR, one entry per CDR3 protein. This sample has some 400,000 distinct CDR3 sequences; approximately 85% occur once, and the top ten carry about 0.1%. Source material: CD8+ T cells from PBMCs. The receptors were gathered from a human donor with multiple sclerosis.

The V call is TRBV12-3 or TRBV12-4, the J call TRBJ2-1, with 11 bases matching TRBD2. With 5 bases clipped from V and 9 bases from J, the junction kept 9 bases outside the gene matches. This CDR3 has 15 residues. CDR3 nucleotides: TGTGCCAGCAGTCCTACTAGCGGGAGCCACGCTGAGCAGTTCTTC. Its translation: CASSPTSGSHAEQFF.

This chain uses TRBV4-1 with TRBJ1-1; D not resolved. The V and J ends lost 1 base and 1 base respectively, with 10 bases between them. The CDR3 runs to 15 residues. Germline V gene data show CDR1 as MGHRA and CDR2 as YSYEKL. DNA for the CDR3: TGCGCCAGCAGCCAAGTATTATCAGGGAACACTGAAGCTTTCTTT. Translated, it gives CASSQVLSGNTEAFF.

The V call is TRBV7-9, the J call TRBJ2-3; 12 positions match TRBD2. J gave up 4 bases and V 5 bases, and 7 bases lay outside the gene matches. CDR1 is SEHNR and CDR2 is FQNEAQ in the germline V gene (reference sequence). CDR3 length: 16 residues. The DNA of the CDR3 is TGTGCCAGCAGCGTAGGCCCTAGCGGGGGGGCAGATACGCAGTATTTT. Translated: CASSVGPSGGADTQYF. The entire variable domain, with the rest obtained from reference TRBV7-9 and TRBJ2-3, is as follows: DTGVSQNPRHKITKRGQNVTFRCDPISEHNRLYWYRQTLGQGPEFLTYFQNEAQLEKSRLLSDRFSAERPKGSFSTLEIQRTEQGDSAMYLCASSVGPSGGADTQYFGPGTRLTVL.

This clonotype was recorded only once. V and J are TRBV28 and TRBJ1-5; 10 bases fit TRBD1. The germline CDR1 and CDR2 sequences are MDHEN and SYDVKM. The ends lost 8 bases at V and 5 bases at J; junction bases unmatched: 12. The length of the CDR3 is 16 residues. The CDR3, as DNA: TGTGCCAGCCAACCACTCGCGACAGGGGGCCATCAGCCCCAGCATTTT. Residues: CASQPLATGGHQPQHF.

In this sample, this clonotype turned up once. The genes are TRBV5-5 and TRBJ2-7; D is undetermined. This CDR3 spans 14 amino acids. Deletions cut 0 bases from V and 4 bases from J, with 11 bases between. Germline CDR1 reads SGHKS; CDR2 reads YYEKEE (reference sequence). This CDR3 reads CASSLVPADYEQYF. In DNA, the CDR3 is TGTGCCAGCAGCTTGGTTCCAGCTGATTACGAGCAGTACTTC.

The rearrangement uses TRBV5-1 and TRBJ1-6; TRBD1 matches at 7 bases. Germline CDR1 SGHRS, CDR2 YFSETQ. J gave up 8 bases and V 4 bases, and 21 bases lay outside the gene matches. The CDR3 covers 19 residues. CDR3 sequence: CASSPEGQGEGDLDSPLHF. CDR3 sequence (DNA): TGCGCCAGCAGCCCAGAAGGTCAGGGGGAAGGGGATTTGGATTCACCCCTCCACTTT.

The chain joins TRBV12-3 or TRBV12-4 to TRBJ2-2; D may be TRBD1 (5 bases). Trimming took 2 bases from V and 5 from J, leaving 9 bases between them. This CDR3 has 14 residues. The CDR3 DNA is TGTGCCAGCAGTTTACAGGGTCCGACCGGGGAGCTGTTTTTT. Translating it yields CASSLQGPTGELFF.

The chain combines TRBV27 with TRBJ1-1; D possibly corresponds to TRBD1 (5 bases). CDR1 and CDR2 from the germline V gene are MNHEY and SMNVEV (reference sequence). The CDR3 runs 14 residues. Trimming removed 5 bases at V and 5 bases at J, with 15 bases between. The DNA for the CDR3 is TGTGCCAGCAGTCTCGGACGGGGGGGTACTGAAGCTTTCTTT. Residues: CASSLGRGGTEAFF.

This clonotype was detected only once. This chain uses TRBV28 with TRBJ1-4; D gene ambiguous. Trimming stripped 2 bases from V and 8 bases from J, with 18 bases between. The CDR3 totals 16 residues. Germline CDR1 reads MDHEN; CDR2 reads SYDVKM. CDR3 coding DNA: TGTGCCAGCAGTTTAGGGCAGATCGCCGGTGGGGAAAAACTGTTTTTT. This codes for CASSLGQIAGGEKLFF.